Following are 30 T cell receptor beta chains from one sample sequenced in a study of blood T cell repertoires in COVID-19. The repertoire was sequenced with immunoSEQ multiplex PCR; TCRdb's copy has only in-frame clones and lacks some. The table includes some 200,000 clones, around 90% detected once. The specimen was PBMCs or T cells enriched from blood (not recorded which). The source is a man aged 18 to 30 with acute COVID-19.

CDR3 in DNA: TGTGCCAGCAGTCCGGACATCAACTATGGCTACACCTTC. Translation: CASSPDINYGYTF. V is TRBV12-3 or TRBV12-4 and J is TRBJ1-2; TRBD1 is a possible D gene (5 bases). Trimming removed 5 bases from V and 2 bases from J, with 9 bases in between. The CDR3 consists of 13 residues.

The chain couples TRBV28 to TRBJ1-1, with a tentative D call TRBD1 (6 bases). Germline values: CDR1 MDHEN, CDR2 SYDVKM. Trimming pared 4 bases from V and 1 base from J, leaving 10 bases between. CDR3 size: 14 residues. As DNA, the CDR3 is TGTGCCAGCAGTTCACTCAGGGGGAACACTGAAGCTTTCTTT. It is translated as CASSSLRGNTEAFF.

The chain uses TRBV4-1 and TRBJ2-7; 7 nucleotides line up with TRBD1. Germline CDR1 and CDR2: MGHRA and YSYEKL. J lost 3 bases, V lost 4 bases, and 9 bases had no gene match. This CDR3 contains 15 residues. This chain's CDR3 is CASSPSPTGSYEQYF. CDR3 DNA sequence: TGCGCCAGCAGCCCATCCCCGACAGGGAGCTACGAGCAGTACTTC.

The chain links TRBV4-1 to TRBJ2-1; a weak D match, TRBD1 (6 bases). This CDR3 spans 16 amino acids. Deletions cut 0 bases from V and 2 bases from J, with 11 bases between. Germline lookup yields CDR1 MGHRA and CDR2 YSYEKL. The CDR3 region has the DNA TGCGCCAGCAGCCAAGAGTGGCGGACAGCCTACAATGAGCAGTTCTTC. Translating gives CASSQEWRTAYNEQFF.

In this sample, this clone turned up a few times. The CDR3 protein is CASSMTGANTGELFF. In DNA, the CDR3 is TGCGCCAGCAGCATGACAGGGGCGAACACCGGGGAGCTGTTTTTT. The rearrangement joins TRBV5-1 to TRBJ2-2, with 8 positions matching TRBD1. Germline assignment: CDR1 SGHRS and CDR2 YFSETQ. J lost 0 bases, V lost 4 bases, and 2 bases had no gene match. This CDR3 comprises 15 residues. The full variable domain, its missing parts supplied by reference TRBV5-1 and TRBJ2-2, is KAGVTQTPRYLIKTRGQQVTLSCSPISGHRSVSWYQQTPGQGLQFLFEYFSETQRNKGNFPGRFSGRQFSNSRSEMNVSTLELGDSALYLCASSMTGANTGELFFGEGSRLTVL.

The CDR3 here is CASSPGTDNEKLFF. The CDR3 DNA sequence: TGCGCCAGCAGCCCCGGGACAGATAATGAAAAACTGTTTTTT. The V and J genes are TRBV10-1 and TRBJ1-4, with 7 bases identical to TRBD1. CDR1 and CDR2 from the germline V gene are WNHNN and SYGVQD (reference sequence). V was clipped by 6 bases and J by 4 bases; unmatched bases: 5. This CDR3 region has 14 residues.

CDR3 coding DNA: TGCGCCAGCAGCCTAGTTCCGGGACAGAATATTGCTGAAGCTTTCTTT. Translation: CASSLVPGQNIAEAFF. V usage is TRBV4-1 and J usage is TRBJ1-1, with 7 bases aligning to TRBD1. This CDR3 region has 16 residues. The germline V gene has CDR1 MGHRA and CDR2 YSYEKL. J was trimmed by 6 bases and V by 4 bases; bases with no gene match: 14.

This chain joins TRBV28 and TRBJ1-5; D might be TRBD1 (6 bases). The germline V and J ends were trimmed by 5 bases and 0 bases, with 8 bases remaining between them. The CDR3 extends over 14 amino acids. The germline V gene encodes CDR1 MDHEN and CDR2 SYDVKM. The CDR3 DNA reads as TGTGCCAGCAGTGGACAGTATAGCAATCAGCCCCAGCATTTT. It is translated as CASSGQYSNQPQHF.

This rearrangement joins TRBV25-1 to TRBJ2-1, with 9 bases lining up with TRBD2. The CDR3 totals 14 residues. Germline V lookup: CDR1 MGHDK, CDR2 SYGVNS. V was clipped by 3 bases and J by 5 bases; unmatched bases: 2. CDR3 in amino acids: CASSERLADNEQFF. The DNA of the CDR3 is TGTGCCAGCAGTGAGCGACTAGCGGACAATGAGCAGTTCTTC.

The count of this clone is one. The chain is built from TRBV24-1 and TRBJ1-4; D is uncertain. V dropped 5 bases and J dropped 7 bases, with 22 bases sitting between them. The CDR3 is 17 residues long. Germline loops: CDR1 KGHDR, CDR2 SFDVKD. The CDR3: CATSVPGCTPCREKLFF. In nucleotides, the CDR3 is TGTGCCACCAGTGTTCCGGGATGCACCCCATGCCGTGAAAAACTGTTTTTT.

This clone was detected once. The DNA for the CDR3 is TGTGCCAGCAGCTTAGAGAGGACAGATACGCAGTATTTT. Its protein is CASSLERTDTQYF. The rearrangement links TRBV7-9 to TRBJ2-3; no firm D call. Germline V gives CDR1 SEHNR, CDR2 FQNEAQ (reference sequence). The CDR3 sequence is 13 residues long. The V gene lost 1 base and the J gene lost 3 bases, with 5 bases spanning the gap.

V usage is TRBV18 and J usage is TRBJ2-2; 8 bases match TRBD1. Germline V gene sequence: CDR1 KGHSH, CDR2 LQKENI. The CDR3 has 17 amino acids. V trimming: 2 bases; J trimming: 4 bases; junction bases outside the gene matches: 9. CDR3: CASSPVPGGVTTGELFF. The CDR3 DNA is TGTGCCAGCTCACCAGTCCCAGGGGGCGTTACCACCGGGGAGCTGTTTTTT. Together with reference TRBV18 and TRBJ2-2, the CDR3 gives the full variable domain: NAGVMQNPRHLVRRRGQEARLRCSPMKGHSHVYWYRQLPEEGLKFMVYLQKENIIDESGMPKERFSAEFPKEGPSILRIQQVVRGDSAAYFCASSPVPGGVTTGELFFGEGSRLTVL.

The V and J genes are TRBV29-1 and TRBJ2-1, with 9 positions matching TRBD1. The V gene's germline CDR1 is SQVTM and CDR2 ANQGSEA. The CDR3 extends over 13 amino acids. V was pared by 6 bases and J by 6 bases, with 6 bases of the junction left unmatched. This CDR3 is CSVWTGEGNEQFF. The CDR3 coding sequence is TGCAGCGTATGGACAGGGGAAGGCAATGAGCAGTTCTTC.

The J gene is TRBJ2-1, the V gene TRBV19; the match to TRBD2 covers 13 bases. V shed 4 bases and J 8 bases; nucleotides not matched to a gene: 8. This CDR3 has 16 amino acids. Germline V gives CDR1 LNHDA, CDR2 SQIVND (reference sequence). The CDR3 DNA reads as TGTGCCAGTAGTAGAGGACTAGCGGGAGCAGGGTATGAGCAGTTCTTC. Translating gives CASSRGLAGAGYEQFF. The full variable domain, its missing parts supplied by reference TRBV19 and TRBJ2-1, is DGGITQSPKYLFRKEGQNVTLSCEQNLNHDAMYWYRQDPGQGLRLIYYSQIVNDFQKGDIAEGYSVSREKKESFPLTVTSAQKNPTAFYLCASSRGLAGAGYEQFFGPGTRLTVL.

The rearrangement links TRBV11-2 to TRBJ1-6; D gene uncertain. The CDR3 spans 17 residues. Looked up from germline, CDR1 is SGHAT and CDR2 is FQNNGV. V was clipped by 1 base and J by 0 bases, with 10 bases between them. The chain's CDR3 is CASSLGGLSSYNSPLHF. DNA for the CDR3: TGTGCCAGCAGCTTAGGAGGATTGAGCTCCTATAATTCACCCCTCCACTTT.

A note on this clone: The junction and the germline gene differ at one end; a read error may be behind it. V is TRBV13 and J is TRBJ1-2, with D possibly TRBD1 on 6 matching bases. The CDR3 has 14 residues. In germline, CDR1 is PRHDT, CDR2 FYEKMQ (reference sequence). CDR3 loop: CASSVGGALYGYTF. In nucleotides, the CDR3 is TGTGCCAGCAGCGTAGGGGGGGCCCTATATGGCTACACCTTC.

The V gene is TRBV5-3, the J gene TRBJ2-7, with unresolved D. TRBV5-3 falls under the ORF class, with uncertain function. Between the trimmed V and J ends, which lost 4 bases and 2 bases, there was a span of 7 bases. CDR3 size: 12 residues. The CDR3 reads CARSPPPYEQYF. The CDR3 coding sequence is TGTGCCAGAAGCCCTCCCCCCTACGAGCAGTACTTC.

In its sample, this clone was seen once. This chain links TRBV12-2 with TRBJ2-1; the DNA was not compared with TRBD2, the D call given in the table. TRBV12-2 is a listed pseudogene. The CDR3 spans 17 residues. CDR3 sequence reads: CASRLAIANGAYNEQFF. CDR3 coding DNA: TGTGCAAGTCGCTTAGCGATAGCGAATGGAGCTTACAATGAGCAGTTCTTC.

This clone was recorded only once. The rearrangement joins TRBV28 to TRBJ2-7; D not certain. This CDR3 has 11 residues. V lost 7 bases to trimming and J lost 4 bases, with 8 bases between them. The germline gives CDR1 MDHEN, CDR2 SYDVKM. In DNA, the CDR3 is TGTGCCAGCAAGTGGGCGTACGAGCAGTACTTC. Its protein product is CASKWAYEQYF.

The gene calls are TRBV29-1 and TRBJ1-4, with TRBD1 matching 7 bases. The CDR3 runs to 12 residues. Germline assignment: CDR1 SQVTM and CDR2 ANQGSEA. Trimming cost V 7 bases and J 3 bases; bases outside gene matches: 2. The CDR3: CSGGQSNEKLFF. The DNA for the CDR3 is TGCAGCGGGGGACAGTCTAATGAAAAACTGTTTTTT.

The genes are TRBV5-1 and TRBJ2-1, with 11 bases that match TRBD2. Germline CDR1 reads SGHRS; CDR2 reads YFSETQ. Trimming took 2 bases from V and 5 from J; bases not matched to a gene: 3. This CDR3 region has 15 residues. CDR3 DNA sequence: TGCGCCAGCAGCTTTCTAGCGGGAGGTAACAATGAGCAGTTCTTC. Its translation is CASSFLAGGNNEQFF.

The V gene is TRBV10-2, the J gene TRBJ2-7, with 9 bases that match TRBD1. CDR1 WSHSY and CDR2 SAAADI come from the germline V gene. CDR3 length: 14 residues. With 7 bases clipped from V and 6 bases from J, the junction kept 10 bases outside the gene matches. The CDR3 sequence is CASNEQGAVTEQYF. The CDR3 nucleotides are TGCGCCAGCAACGAACAGGGGGCAGTCACCGAGCAGTACTTC.

The chain links TRBV7-8 to TRBJ2-2, with D uncertain. Deletions cut 5 bases from V and 2 bases from J, with 15 bases between. CDR1 SGHVS and CDR2 FQNEAQ come from the germline V gene. The CDR3 extends over 16 amino acids. CDR3 loop: CASSPYGNSNTGELFF. In DNA, the CDR3 is TGTGCCAGCAGCCCCTATGGCAACAGCAACACCGGGGAGCTGTTTTTT.

The chain joins TRBV13 to TRBJ2-1; possible D gene TRBD1, 6 bases. CDR1 and CDR2 (germline): PRHDT, FYEKMQ (reference sequence). Trimming cost V 5 bases and J 6 bases, with 20 bases left between them. The CDR3 extends over 16 amino acids. The CDR3 reads CASSPPRDTFTNEQFF. The CDR3 coding sequence is TGTGCCAGCAGCCCGCCCCGGGACACCTTCACCAATGAGCAGTTCTTC.

The rearrangement joins TRBV27 to TRBJ2-4; 9 bases match TRBD2. V gave up 7 bases and J gave up 5 bases; unmatched junction bases: 12. Germline-derived CDR1 and CDR2 are MNHEY and SMNVEV (reference sequence). The CDR3 consists of 16 residues. Here the CDR3 reads CASTLGISGRENIQYF. The CDR3 bases are TGTGCCAGCACCCTGGGAATTAGCGGGAGAGAAAACATTCAGTACTTC.

A single count supports this clone. This chain connects TRBV10-3 to TRBJ2-2; D might be TRBD2 (6 bases). CDR1 ENHRY and CDR2 SYGVKD come from the germline V gene. The CDR3 is 16 amino acids. V was clipped by 2 bases and J by 8 bases, with 18 bases between them. The CDR3 DNA follows: TGTGCCATCAGTGAGCGGTTGTCGGAGGGCTGGGGGGAGCTGTTTTTT. Encoded protein: CAISERLSEGWGELFF.

This clone was counted once. The J gene is TRBJ1-2, the V gene TRBV27, with D tentatively TRBD1 (6 bases). Trimming removed 3 bases at V and 6 bases at J, with 8 bases between. The CDR3 consists of 12 residues. Looked up from germline, CDR1 is MNHEY and CDR2 is SMNVEV (reference sequence). CDR3 sequence (DNA): TGTGCCAGCAGTTTCAGGGGTCATGGCTACACCTTC. The encoded protein is CASSFRGHGYTF.

The chain is built from TRBV4-3 and TRBJ2-7; 7 bases agree with TRBD2. V dropped 0 bases and J dropped 3; count of bases not matched to a gene: 2. The germline V gene encodes CDR1 LGHNA and CDR2 YSLEER. This CDR3 is built from 14 residues. The CDR3 DNA reads as TGCGCCAGCAGCCAAGAGGGGGGGTACTACGAGCAGTACTTC. It is translated as CASSQEGGYYEQYF.

The table lists this clone with a count of one. This chain's CDR3 is CASSADRSYNEQFF. DNA for the CDR3: TGTGCCAGCAGTGCGGACAGAAGCTACAATGAGCAGTTCTTC. This sequence joins TRBV28 and TRBJ2-1; maybe TRBD1 (6 bases). CDR3 size: 14 residues. V shed 5 bases and J shed 3 bases, with 11 bases lying between them. Germline-derived CDR1 and CDR2 are MDHEN and SYDVKM.

This chain uses TRBV19 with TRBJ1-2, with unresolved D. CDR1 is LNHDA, CDR2 SQIVND, per germline (reference sequence). The CDR3 totals 14 residues. V was trimmed by 1 base and J by 2 bases, leaving 8 bases between them. In DNA, the CDR3 is TGTGCCAGTAGTATAGCCCCTACCAACTATGGCTACACCTTC. Its protein product is CASSIAPTNYGYTF.